The rows below give T cell receptor beta chains drawn from one sample of a study of blood T cell repertoires in COVID-19. Repertoires were generated with immunoSEQ multiplex PCR, while TCRdb's copy carries only in-frame clones and drops some. The sample has some 170,000 clones; 85% to 90% are singletons. Sequenced material: peripheral blood. The receptors stem from a woman in her seventies with COVID-19, enrolled during active disease. Both conserved end residues are part of each CDR3. Fields, in order: clone size, J gene, D gene, V gene, CDR3 protein, CDR3 DNA. D genes are given only for firm matches. Rows give clone size only sometimes, using once, few, many, or a class for an expanded clone.

-,TRBJ2-3,-,TRBV11-3,CASSLDASTDTQYF,TGTGCCAGCAGCTTAGACGCGAGCACAGATACGCAGTATTTT
-,TRBJ2-6,-,TRBV19,CASTNSGANVLTF,TGTGCCAGCACAAACTCTGGGGCCAACGTCCTGACTTTC
-,TRBJ1-4,-,TRBV27,CASSLGGTNEKLFF,TGTGCCAGCAGTTTGGGAGGGACTAATGAAAAACTGTTTTTT
-,TRBJ2-7,TRBD1,TRBV10-3,CAIGNRDRGHEQYF,TGTGCCATCGGGAACCGGGACAGGGGCCACGAGCAGTACTTC
-,TRBJ1-1,TRBD1,TRBV28,CARTGALTPPRVNTEAFF,TGTGCCAGGACAGGGGCGCTTACTCCTCCCAGGGTGAACACTGAAGCTTTCTTT
many,TRBJ2-7,TRBD2,TRBV3-1/TRBV3-2,CASSQGPSLAGEQYF,TGTGCCAGCAGCCAAGGACCATCCCTAGCGGGAGAGCAGTACTTC
few,TRBJ1-5,-,TRBV30,CALTDSYNQPQHF,TGTGCCTTGACAGATTCCTACAATCAGCCCCAGCATTTT
-,TRBJ2-3,TRBD2,TRBV19,CASREGLAWTKGTQYF,TGTGCCAGTAGAGAGGGACTAGCGTGGACTAAGGGAACGCAGTATTTT
-,TRBJ2-7,-,TRBV20-1,CSASVYEQYF,TGCAGTGCTAGCGTCTACGAGCAGTACTTC
-,TRBJ1-2,-,TRBV30,CAWVGGQRYGYTF,TGTGCCTGGGTAGGCGGACAGAGGTATGGCTACACCTTC
-,TRBJ2-7,TRBD2,TRBV18,CASTETSAEQYF,TGTGCCAGCACGGAGACTAGCGCCGAGCAGTACTTC
-,TRBJ2-3,-,TRBV19,CASSLSYSTDTQYF,TGTGCCAGTAGTCTCTCTTATAGCACAGATACGCAGTATTTT
-,TRBJ1-1,-,TRBV19,CASSILGAVNTEAFF,TGTGCCAGTAGTATCTTGGGGGCTGTGAACACTGAAGCTTTCTTT
-,TRBJ1-2,-,TRBV27,CASSPMTVNRGYTF,TGTGCCAGCAGTCCAATGACAGTTAACCGTGGCTACACCTTC
-,TRBJ2-7,-,TRBV19,CASSLRGEQYF,TGTGCCAGTAGTTTGAGAGGCGAGCAGTACTTC
-,TRBJ2-6,TRBD1,TRBV12-5,CASAKGQGAPGANVLTF,TGTGCTAGTGCTAAAGGACAGGGGGCGCCTGGGGCCAACGTCCTGACTTTC
few,TRBJ1-1,-,TRBV5-8,CASSALRTAGGTEAFF,TGTGCCAGCAGCGCCCTCAGGACGGCGGGGGGCACTGAAGCTTTCTTT
-,TRBJ2-3,TRBD2,TRBV7-2,CASSLVVHAGVTGDTQYF,TGTGCCAGCAGCTTAGTGGTCCACGCGGGAGTCACTGGAGATACGCAGTATTTT
-,TRBJ2-7,TRBD1,TRBV3-1/TRBV3-2,CASSQGGGEQYF,TGTGCCAGCAGTCAAGGGGGCGGCGAGCAGTACTTC
-,TRBJ2-6,-,TRBV15,CATSRPQGTNVLTF,TGTGCCACCAGCAGGCCACAGGGCACCAACGTCCTGACTTTC
-,TRBJ2-3,-,TRBV5-1,CASSDGGDTQYF,TGCGCCAGCAGCGACGGGGGTGATACGCAGTATTTT
-,TRBJ2-3,TRBD2,TRBV5-1,CASSTGLAGVTDTQYF,TGCGCCAGCAGCACTGGACTAGCGGGAGTCACAGATACGCAGTATTTT
-,TRBJ2-7,TRBD1,TRBV28,CASSPTRTGSYEQYF,TGTGCCAGCAGCCCGACCCGGACAGGTTCCTACGAGCAGTACTTC
once,TRBJ2-3,-,TRBV5-6,CASSPGGPTDTQYF,TGTGCCAGCAGCCCCGGGGGGCCCACAGATACGCAGTATTTT
-,TRBJ2-7,-,TRBV11-2,CASSLKQGSYEQYF,TGTGCCAGCAGCTTAAAACAGGGCTCCTACGAGCAGTACTTC
-,TRBJ2-2,TRBD2,TRBV2,CASSGPSGRARDTGELFF,TGTGCCAGCAGTGGACCTAGCGGGAGGGCCCGCGACACCGGGGAGCTGTTTTTT
-,TRBJ2-7,TRBD1,TRBV28,CASSIGTGRSEQYF,TGTGCCAGCAGCATTGGGACAGGGAGGAGCGAGCAGTACTTC
-,TRBJ2-2,-,TRBV7-9,CASSLAGPDTGELFF,TGTGCCAGCAGCTTAGCGGGGCCCGACACCGGGGAGCTGTTTTTT
-,TRBJ2-1,TRBD1,TRBV7-2,CASSLFGTGLYNEQFF,TGTGCCAGCAGCTTATTTGGGACAGGGCTGTACAATGAGCAGTTCTTC
-,TRBJ2-7,-,TRBV5-1,CASSFGDTSYEQYF,TGCGCCAGCAGCTTCGGGGACACCTCCTACGAGCAGTACTTC
-,TRBJ1-3,-,TRBV25-1,CASISPGISGNTIYF,TGTGCCAGCATCTCCCCGGGGATTTCTGGAAACACCATATATTTT